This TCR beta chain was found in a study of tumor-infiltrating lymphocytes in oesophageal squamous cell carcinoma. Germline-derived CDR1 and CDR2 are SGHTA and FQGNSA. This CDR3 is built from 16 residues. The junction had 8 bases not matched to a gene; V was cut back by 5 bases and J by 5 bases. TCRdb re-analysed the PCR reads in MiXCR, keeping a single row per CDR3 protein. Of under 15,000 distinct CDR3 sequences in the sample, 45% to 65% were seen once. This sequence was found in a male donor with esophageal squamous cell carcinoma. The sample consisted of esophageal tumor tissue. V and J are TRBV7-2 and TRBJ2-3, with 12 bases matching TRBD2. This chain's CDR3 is CASSKTSGRNEDTQYF. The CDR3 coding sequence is TGTGCCAGCAGCAAGACTAGCGGGAGAAATGAAGATACGCAGTATTTT.